Below are 30 T cell receptor beta chains sequenced from a single sample in a study of T cell repertoires in cytomegalovirus infection. TCRdb reanalysed the reads using MiXCR and keeps one entry per CDR3 protein. The table includes around 250,000 distinct CDR3 sequences, around 15% detected once. Input material: CD8+ T cells from PBMCs. These receptors all come from a human donor in good health (CMV status not recorded). Some clones in this sample may be carry-over from other donors' samples.

The chain recombines TRBV6-2 or TRBV6-3 with TRBJ1-6; D uncertain. The V end lost 0 bases, the J end lost 11 bases, and 11 bases lay between the germline ends. The germline V gene encodes CDR1 MNHEY and CDR2 SVGEGT. This CDR3 comprises 14 residues. This CDR3 is CASSYSTVFPPLHF. CDR3 in DNA: TGTGCCAGCAGTTACTCAACGGTCTTCCCACCCCTCCACTTT.

The chain couples TRBV10-3 to TRBJ2-7; D uncertain. The germline V and J ends were trimmed by 5 bases and 0 bases, with 14 bases remaining between them. CDR1 is ENHRY, CDR2 SYGVKD, per germline. This CDR3 comprises 15 residues. The CDR3 region is CAISLIRGVSYEQYF. CDR3 sequence (DNA): TGTGCCATCAGTTTAATACGAGGAGTCTCCTACGAGCAGTACTTC.

This clonotype was counted between two and nine times. V and J are TRBV29-1 and TRBJ1-1; 7 positions agree with TRBD1. J lost 5 bases, V lost 1 base, and 4 bases had no gene match. Per the germline V gene, CDR1 is SQVTM and CDR2 is ANQGSEA. This CDR3 spans 13 amino acids. The CDR3 coding sequence is TGCAGCGTTGAAGCAAGCAGGGGGACTGAAGCTTTCTTT. This translates into CSVEASRGTEAFF.

The chain links TRBV29-1 to TRBJ2-3, with unresolved D. The germline V gene encodes CDR1 SQVTM and CDR2 ANQGSEA. This CDR3 comprises 18 residues. Trimming pared 1 base from V and 3 bases from J, leaving 23 bases between. CDR3 nucleotide sequence: TGCAGCGTTGAAGTCTTACAAGGAGAGACCATCTGGACAGATACGCAGTATTTT. This gives the protein CSVEVLQGETIWTDTQYF.

The table lists this clonotype with a few counts. The rearrangement uses TRBV19 and TRBJ1-1; D is unresolved. V was cut by 7 bases and J by 1 base, with 13 bases left in between. Germline loops: CDR1 LNHDA, CDR2 SQIVND (reference sequence). The CDR3 extends over 14 amino acids. The CDR3: CASTFEDGNTEAFF. CDR3 DNA: TGTGCCAGTACATTCGAGGACGGGAACACTGAAGCTTTCTTT.

Notes on this clonotype: Since a much larger clone is just one base distant, this may be a read error. The chain couples TRBV6-5 to TRBJ1-2; D unresolved. Trimming took 2 bases from V and 2 from J, leaving 6 bases between them. The CDR3 totals 13 residues. Looked up from germline, CDR1 is MNHEY and CDR2 is SVGAGI. The CDR3 sequence is CASSYGQNYGYTF. CDR3 bases: TGTGCCAGCAGTTACGGGCAGAACTATGGCTACACCTTC.

This clonotype was observed a single time. The chain carries TRBV7-9 and TRBJ2-7; D gene uncertain. CDR1 is SEHNR, CDR2 FQNEAQ, per germline (reference sequence). This CDR3 has 12 amino acids. V was cut by 5 bases and J by 5 bases, with 10 bases left in between. CDR3 nucleotide sequence: TGTGCCAGCAGCCCCTTCAGCCACGAGCAGTACTTC. It yields the protein CASSPFSHEQYF.

The chain couples TRBV7-4 to TRBJ2-4; D could derive from TRBD1 or TRBD2 (6 bases each). Looked up from germline, CDR1 is SGHVT and CDR2 is SQSDAQ. V was clipped by 5 bases and J by 0 bases, with 17 bases between them. The CDR3 has 17 residues. The CDR3 spells CASSTVGGHLAKNIQYF. The DNA for the CDR3 is TGTGCCAGCAGCACCGTGGGGGGACACTTAGCCAAAAACATTCAGTACTTC.

This clonotype was seen at least ten times. The CDR3 is CASSTDTYNEQFF. The CDR3 DNA follows: TGTGCCAGTAGTACTGACACTTACAATGAGCAGTTCTTC. V and J are TRBV19 and TRBJ2-1; D not certain. Germline V gene sequence: CDR1 LNHDA, CDR2 SQIVND (reference sequence). Trimming left V 4 bases short and J 4 bases short, with 8 bases between. The CDR3 sequence is 13 residues long.

The rearrangement links TRBV2 to TRBJ1-6, with D perhaps matching TRBD1 (5 bases). CDR1 and CDR2 (germline): SNHLY, FYNNEI. The V end was cut by 7 bases, the J end by 6 bases, with 16 bases between. The CDR3 has 15 residues. CDR3 residues: CASTPRAAINSPLHF. The CDR3 nucleotides read TGTGCCAGCACGCCCAGGGCAGCGATTAATTCACCCCTCCACTTT.

The sample holds a few counts of this clonotype. The chain is built from TRBV7-6 and TRBJ1-1; no clear D. The CDR3 totals 12 residues. Per the germline V gene, CDR1 is SGHVS and CDR2 is FNYEAQ. Deletions cut 3 bases from V and 6 bases from J, with 8 bases between. CDR3 sequence (DNA): TGTGCCAGCAGCTTCGGTACAGCTGAAGCTTTCTTT. It specifies CASSFGTAEAFF.

The rearrangement uses TRBV6-2 or TRBV6-3 and TRBJ2-1, with 8 positions matching TRBD2. The germline V gene has CDR1 MNHEY and CDR2 SVGEGT. The trim removed 6 bases at V and 7 bases at J, leaving 11 bases unmatched. The CDR3 consists of 15 residues. CDR3 bases: TGTGCCAGCAGCCACAATAGCGGGGATTTAAATGAGCAGTTCTTC. Encoded protein: CASSHNSGDLNEQFF.

The rearrangement joins TRBV28 to TRBJ1-1, with 9 bases that match TRBD1. In germline, CDR1 is MDHEN, CDR2 SYDVKM. The CDR3 is 15 residues long. J lost 5 bases, V lost 8 bases, and 12 bases had no gene match. The CDR3 DNA is TGTGCCAGCTCACCCCCCGGGACAGGGTTGACTGAAGCTTTCTTT. Amino acid sequence: CASSPPGTGLTEAFF.

This clonotype was picked up a small number of times. The CDR3, as DNA: TGTGCCACCAGTGATCCTCGACAGGGTAGTACCGGGGAGCTGTTTTTT. It translates to CATSDPRQGSTGELFF. The genes are TRBV24-1 and TRBJ2-2; 7 bases align to TRBD1. CDR1 and CDR2 from the germline V gene are KGHDR and SFDVKD. CDR3 length equals 16 residues. J was trimmed by 5 bases and V by 3 bases; bases with no gene match: 8.

This clonotype came up many times. The genes are TRBV12-3 or TRBV12-4 and TRBJ2-7; TRBD2 matches at 7 bases. This CDR3 comprises 14 residues. V gave up 5 bases and J gave up 3 bases; unmatched junction bases: 7. The CDR3 reads CASSAFSGVYEQYF. Here the CDR3 DNA reads TGTGCCAGCAGTGCCTTCAGCGGGGTCTACGAGCAGTACTTC.

This clonotype was detected ten times or more. DNA of the CDR3: TGTGCTAGTGGTACCGACAGGGTCATCACAGATACGCAGTATTTT. Translating it yields CASGTDRVITDTQYF. This chain joins TRBV12-5 and TRBJ2-3, with TRBD1 identical over 7 bases. V shed 5 bases and J 2 bases; nucleotides not matched to a gene: 7. The CDR3 spans 15 residues. In germline, CDR1 is LGHNT, CDR2 FRNRAP.

The rearrangement uses TRBV25-1 and TRBJ2-1; 11 bases map to TRBD1. V shed 2 bases and J 4 bases; nucleotides not matched to a gene: 10. This CDR3 has 18 amino acids. CDR1 is MGHDK, CDR2 SYGVNS, per germline. Here the CDR3 reads CASSEDRLRDRGYNEQFF. CDR3 in DNA: TGTGCCAGCAGTGAAGACCGACTCCGGGACAGGGGGTACAATGAGCAGTTCTTC.

The chain has TRBV4-1 and TRBJ2-1; tentative D call: TRBD2 (6 bases). The V gene's germline CDR1 is MGHRA and CDR2 YSYEKL. The CDR3 length is 17 residues. Trimming left V 4 bases short and J 0 bases short, with 16 bases between. CDR3: CASSRKDYQSSYNEQFF. The CDR3 DNA follows: TGCGCCAGCAGCCGGAAGGACTATCAGAGCTCCTACAATGAGCAGTTCTTC.

The chain has TRBV5-1 and TRBJ2-7, with D perhaps TRBD1 (6 bases). There are 16 residues in the CDR3. V lost 0 bases, J lost 8 bases, and 21 bases lay in between. Germline CDR1 reads SGHRS; CDR2 reads YFSETQ. CDR3 residues: CASSLAWTELRFQQYF. The CDR3 bases are TGCGCCAGCAGCTTGGCGTGGACAGAGCTACGATTTCAGCAGTACTTC.

The CDR3 is CASSPGLDTQYF. The CDR3 DNA reads as TGTGCCAGCAGCCCAGGTCTAGATACGCAGTATTTT. This chain joins TRBV5-6 and TRBJ2-3; D unclear. The germline CDR1 and CDR2 sequences are SGHDT and YYEEEE. V dropped 4 bases and J dropped 5 bases, with 8 bases sitting between them. The CDR3 has 12 amino acids.

The table lists this clonotype with a few counts. The chain combines TRBV5-8 with TRBJ2-2; 7 bases line up with TRBD1. J gave up 0 bases and V 4 bases, and 3 bases lay outside the gene matches. The CDR3 is 15 residues long. Germline V lookup: CDR1 SGHTS, CDR2 YDEGEE. CDR3 nucleotide sequence: TGTGCCAGCAGCCCTCAGGGGGCGAACACCGGGGAGCTGTTTTTT. Translated, it gives CASSPQGANTGELFF.

The chain links TRBV29-1 to TRBJ2-1; no definite D call. V lost 2 bases and J 0 bases, leaving 11 bases between the germline ends. CDR3 length: 15 residues. Germline V gene sequence: CDR1 SQVTM, CDR2 ANQGSEA. This chain's CDR3 is CSVESGDSSYNEQFF. CDR3 in DNA: TGCAGCGTTGAAAGTGGGGATAGCTCCTACAATGAGCAGTTCTTC.

At least ten counts were recorded for this clonotype. The chain links TRBV7-2 to TRBJ2-7; 7 bases map to TRBD2. The ends lost 7 bases at V and 5 bases at J; junction bases unmatched: 8. This CDR3 comprises 13 residues. CDR1 is SGHTA and CDR2 is FQGNSA in the germline V gene. CDR3 in amino acids: CASTPTSRDEQYF. The CDR3 DNA reads TGTGCCAGCACCCCGACTAGCCGAGACGAGCAGTACTTC.

The J gene is TRBJ2-4, the V gene TRBV5-5; TRBD1 matches 10 bases. Trimming cost V 3 bases and J 1 base; bases outside gene matches: 7. Germline V CDR1 and CDR2: SGHKS, YYEKEE (reference sequence). This CDR3 region has 17 residues. Written as DNA, the CDR3 is TGTGCCAGCAGCTCCCGGGACAGGGGATGGGCCAAAAACATTCAGTACTTC. Its protein is CASSSRDRGWAKNIQYF.

CDR3 bases: TGCAGCGTCCCGGACATTACCATGAACACTGAAGCTTTCTTT. Amino acid sequence: CSVPDITMNTEAFF. The chain carries TRBV29-1 and TRBJ1-1, with D maybe TRBD1 (5 bases). Germline CDR1 is SQVTM and CDR2 is ANQGSEA. CDR3 length: 14 amino acids. The V gene lost 6 bases and the J gene lost 0 bases, with 14 bases spanning the gap.

The CDR3 DNA reads as TGTGCCAGCATCCAAACAGGGGCTAGTCCCGGGGAGCTGTTTTTT. Its protein product is CASIQTGASPGELFF. The gene calls are TRBV11-2 and TRBJ2-2; 7 nucleotides line up with TRBD1. The germline V gene has CDR1 SGHAT and CDR2 FQNNGV. The CDR3 runs 15 residues. After removal of 7 bases from V and 6 bases from J, the junction contained 11 bases not matched to a gene.

This clonotype was recorded a few times. The chain's CDR3 is CSARALAGTEGELFF. CDR3 coding DNA: TGCAGTGCTAGAGCTCTAGCGGGGACCGAGGGGGAGCTGTTTTTT. This rearrangement joins TRBV20-1 to TRBJ2-2, with 9 bases fitting TRBD2. V was clipped by 1 base and J by 8 bases; unmatched bases: 8. CDR3 size: 15 residues. Germline CDR1 DFQATT, CDR2 SNEGSKA (reference sequence).

The CDR3 region is CASAFGGGRGTGELFF. The CDR3 nucleotides read TGTGCTAGTGCCTTTGGCGGGGGACGGGGGACCGGGGAGCTGTTTTTT. This chain joins TRBV12-5 and TRBJ2-2; 7 bases are shared with TRBD2. The trim removed 7 bases at V and 5 bases at J, leaving 13 bases unmatched. The V gene's germline CDR1 is LGHNT and CDR2 FRNRAP. The CDR3 runs 16 residues.

This clonotype turned up a few times. This chain links TRBV5-4 with TRBJ2-1; D is undetermined. Trimming removed 3 bases from V and 0 bases from J, with 7 bases in between. This CDR3 region has 14 residues. Germline V CDR1 and CDR2: SGHNT, YYREEE (reference sequence). In DNA, the CDR3 is TGTGCCAGCAGCTCTGACGGCTCCTACAATGAGCAGTTCTTC. Translation gives CASSSDGSYNEQFF.

This chain joins TRBV29-1 and TRBJ1-3; perhaps TRBD1 as D (5 bases). The CDR3 covers 15 residues. V lost 1 base and J lost 3, with 13 bases in between. Germline-derived CDR1 and CDR2 are SQVTM and ANQGSEA. The CDR3 DNA follows: TGCAGCGTTGAAGCGCCAGGGTGGGTTGGAAACACCATATATTTT. As protein: CSVEAPGWVGNTIYF. Using reference TRBV29-1 and TRBJ1-3 for the parts outside the CDR3, the full variable domain is SAVISQKPSRDICQRGTSLTIQCQVDSQVTMMFWYRQQPGQSLTLIATANQGSEATYESGFVIDKFPISRPNLTFSTLTVSNMSPEDSSIYLCSVEAPGWVGNTIYFGEGSWLTVV.